These 19 T cell receptor beta chains were all obtained from the same sample, sequenced in a study of shared clonotypes between healthy human individuals. Clones were read by immunoSEQ multiplex PCR, and TCRdb kept only the in-frame ones, dropping some. The table records 2.5 million or so clones, over 85% of them present only once. What was sequenced was naive CD4+ T cells sorted from blood. Subset reported: CD45RA+ positively selected. The receptors derive from a young man in good health.

V is TRBV7-3 and J is TRBJ1-1; D gene ambiguous. In germline, CDR1 is SGHTA, CDR2 FQGTGA. The CDR3 length is 13 residues. Trimming pared 7 bases from V and 0 bases from J, leaving 9 bases between. The CDR3 is CASTLGLNTEAFF. CDR3 in DNA: TGTGCCAGCACCCTAGGTTTGAACACTGAAGCTTTCTTT. Full variable domain (remainder filled in from reference TRBV7-3 and TRBJ1-1): GAGVSQTPSNKVTEKGKYVELRCDPISGHTALYWYRQSLGQGPEFLIYFQGTGAADDSGLPNDRFFAVRPEGSVSTLKIQRTERGDSAVYLCASTLGLNTEAFFGQGTRLTVV.

This clone has only a few counts. This rearrangement joins TRBV9 to TRBJ1-6; tentatively, D is TRBD1 (6 bases). The V gene's germline CDR1 is SGDLS and CDR2 YYNGEE. Trimming shortened V by 0 bases and J by 6 bases, and 10 bases separated the two germline ends. This CDR3 is built from 15 residues. The CDR3 reads CASSVEGTPNSPLHF. The DNA of the CDR3 is TGTGCCAGCAGCGTAGAGGGGACACCTAATTCACCCCTCCACTTT.

J is TRBJ1-2 and V is TRBV28, with TRBD1 identical over 8 bases. The germline gives CDR1 MDHEN, CDR2 SYDVKM. The CDR3 spans 14 residues. J lost 5 bases, V lost 6 bases, and 8 bases had no gene match. The CDR3 loop reads CASSPGGQGYGYTF. CDR3 bases: TGTGCCAGCAGCCCCGGAGGACAGGGTTATGGCTACACCTTC.

The gene calls are TRBV9 and TRBJ2-5, with 13 positions matching TRBD2. The CDR3 has 15 amino acids. Germline loops: CDR1 SGDLS, CDR2 YYNGEE. J gave up 5 bases and V 3 bases, and 4 bases lay outside the gene matches. The CDR3, as DNA: TGTGCCAGCAGCGCACTAGCGGGGGGGCTTGAGACCCAGTACTTC. Residues: CASSALAGGLETQYF.

This chain links TRBV10-3 with TRBJ2-1, with 8 positions matching TRBD1. CDR3 length: 14 residues. V lost 7 bases and J lost 2; bases outside the gene matches: 4. Germline assignment: CDR1 ENHRY and CDR2 SYGVKD. Here the CDR3 reads CAITRQGTYNEQFF. CDR3 nucleotide sequence: TGTGCCATCACCCGACAGGGGACCTACAATGAGCAGTTCTTC.

The CDR3, as DNA: TGTGCCAGCAGCTTGAACAGGGTCATCAACACCGGGGAGCTGTTTTTT. This encodes CASSLNRVINTGELFF. The gene calls are TRBV11-2 and TRBJ2-2; a possible D gene is TRBD1 (6 bases). With 3 bases removed from V and 2 bases from J, the gap between germline ends came to 13 bases. This CDR3 region has 16 residues. CDR1 SGHAT and CDR2 FQNNGV come from the germline V gene.

Only a few counts were recorded for this clone. The V gene is TRBV5-4, the J gene TRBJ1-6; D may be TRBD1 (6 bases). In germline, CDR1 is SGHNT, CDR2 YYREEE (reference sequence). The ends were cut back, 5 bases at V and 8 bases at J, with 14 bases in the middle. The CDR3 is 14 amino acids. The DNA of the CDR3 is TGTGCCAGCAGGGCAGGGGATCTGGATTCACCCCTCCACTTT. Its translation: CASRAGDLDSPLHF.

The V and J genes are TRBV7-4 and TRBJ2-7; 13 bases line up with TRBD2. The CDR3 sequence is 16 residues long. Germline loops: CDR1 SGHVT, CDR2 SQSDAQ. With V trimmed by 1 base and J by 2 bases, 2 bases remained unmatched. The CDR3 region has the DNA TGTGCCAGCAGCTTAGTGACTAGCGGGGGGCCCTACGAGCAGTACTTC. Protein sequence: CASSLVTSGGPYEQYF.

On this clone itself: This CDR3 is also generated by other DNA sequences in the sample. The genes are TRBV18 and TRBJ1-1; D ambiguous. The germline V gene encodes CDR1 KGHSH and CDR2 LQKENI. CDR3 length: 14 amino acids. Trimming took 3 bases from V and 1 from J, leaving 9 bases between them. CDR3 bases: TGTGCCAGCTCACCTGGCGTACCGAACACTGAAGCTTTCTTT. This encodes CASSPGVPNTEAFF.

The chain recombines TRBV29-1 with TRBJ1-2; the D gene is possibly TRBD1 (5 bases). Germline CDR1 and CDR2: SQVTM and ANQGSEA. The V and J ends lost 3 bases and 1 base respectively, with 12 bases between them. The CDR3 runs 14 residues. CDR3 DNA: TGCAGCGTTGAGTCTGGGGCCCTTAACTATGGCTACACCTTC. Translated, it gives CSVESGALNYGYTF.

This chain links TRBV11-3 with TRBJ2-1, with TRBD2 as a possible D gene (5 bases). The CDR3 has 12 residues. Deletions cut 5 bases from V and 5 bases from J, with 7 bases between. CDR1 and CDR2 from the germline V gene are SGHNT and YENEEA. In nucleotides, the CDR3 is TGTGCCAGCAGCCCCGGGGACAATGAGCAGTTCTTC. Translated: CASSPGDNEQFF.

This rearrangement joins TRBV7-2 to TRBJ2-7; 8 positions agree with TRBD2. This CDR3 comprises 16 residues. Germline trimming cut 5 bases from V and 0 bases from J; bases unmatched to any gene: 9. Germline CDR1 SGHTA, CDR2 FQGNSA. CDR3 in DNA: TGTGCCAGCAGCCGTACCGGGACTAGTTCCTCCTACGAGCAGTACTTC. It specifies CASSRTGTSSSYEQYF. The full variable domain, rest sourced from reference TRBV7-2 and TRBJ2-7, is GAGVSQSPSNKVTEKGKDVELRCDPISGHTALYWYRQSLGQGLEFLIYFQGNSAPDKSGLPSDRFSAERTGGSVSTLTIQRTQQEDSAVYLCASSRTGTSSSYEQYFGPGTRLTVT.

V is TRBV30 and J is TRBJ2-2; D is ambiguous. V gave up 0 bases and J gave up 5 bases, with 10 bases separating them. The CDR3 runs 14 residues. Germline lookup yields CDR1 GTSNPN and CDR2 SVGIG (reference sequence). CDR3: CAWSVDWYTGELFF. In DNA, the CDR3 is TGTGCCTGGAGTGTAGATTGGTATACCGGGGAGCTGTTTTTT.

This clone showed up just once. The rearrangement links TRBV18 to TRBJ1-2; D might be TRBD1 (5 bases). V was shortened by 3 bases and J by 3 bases, with 11 bases between the two germline ends. Germline CDR1 and CDR2: KGHSH and LQKENI. The CDR3 sequence is 14 residues long. CDR3 amino acids: CASSPSDKYYGYTF. CDR3 coding DNA: TGTGCCAGCTCACCGTCGGACAAGTACTATGGCTACACCTTC.

J is TRBJ2-3 and V is TRBV5-1; the match to TRBD1 covers 8 bases. Germline V gives CDR1 SGHRS, CDR2 YFSETQ. V lost 2 bases, J lost 4 bases, and 6 bases stayed unmatched. CDR3 length: 15 amino acids. CDR3 region: CASSLPGQASDTQYF. In nucleotides, the CDR3 is TGCGCCAGCAGCTTACCGGGACAGGCGTCAGATACGCAGTATTTT.

This clone was recorded only once. The chain joins TRBV28 to TRBJ2-5; the D gene is possibly TRBD1 (5 bases). Trimming removed 5 bases from V and 2 bases from J, with 15 bases in between. The CDR3 contains 15 residues. The germline V gene has CDR1 MDHEN and CDR2 SYDVKM. For the CDR3, the DNA is TGTGCCAGCAGTCCAGGTGGGGCAGGGCAAGAGACCCAGTACTTC. Amino acid sequence: CASSPGGAGQETQYF.

The chain couples TRBV27 to TRBJ2-7, with D possibly being TRBD2 (5 bases). V gave up 6 bases and J gave up 4 bases, with 13 bases separating them. The germline gives CDR1 MNHEY, CDR2 SMNVEV (reference sequence). This CDR3 spans 13 amino acids. The CDR3 sequence: CASRRPSSYEQYF. CDR3 nucleotide sequence: TGTGCCAGCAGAAGGCCTAGCAGTTACGAGCAGTACTTC.

V and J are TRBV5-4 and TRBJ1-1; D is possibly TRBD1 (5 bases). Per the germline V gene, CDR1 is SGHNT and CDR2 is YYREEE (reference sequence). The V end lost 7 bases, the J end lost 4 bases, and 11 bases lay between the germline ends. The CDR3 is made up of 12 amino acids. The CDR3 region has the DNA TGTGCCAGCGGGGGGGGTTCCACTGAAGCTTTCTTT. It yields the protein CASGGGSTEAFF.

In this sample, this clone turned up once. Different DNA sequences within this sample yield the same CDR3. The gene calls are TRBV4-1 and TRBJ2-3; D might be TRBD1 (5 bases). The CDR3 contains 14 residues. The germline V and J ends were trimmed by 1 base and 4 bases, with 9 bases remaining between them. CDR1 MGHRA and CDR2 YSYEKL come from the germline V gene. The CDR3 here is CASSQGGKADTQYF. Here the CDR3 DNA reads TGCGCCAGCAGCCAAGGGGGCAAGGCAGATACGCAGTATTTT.